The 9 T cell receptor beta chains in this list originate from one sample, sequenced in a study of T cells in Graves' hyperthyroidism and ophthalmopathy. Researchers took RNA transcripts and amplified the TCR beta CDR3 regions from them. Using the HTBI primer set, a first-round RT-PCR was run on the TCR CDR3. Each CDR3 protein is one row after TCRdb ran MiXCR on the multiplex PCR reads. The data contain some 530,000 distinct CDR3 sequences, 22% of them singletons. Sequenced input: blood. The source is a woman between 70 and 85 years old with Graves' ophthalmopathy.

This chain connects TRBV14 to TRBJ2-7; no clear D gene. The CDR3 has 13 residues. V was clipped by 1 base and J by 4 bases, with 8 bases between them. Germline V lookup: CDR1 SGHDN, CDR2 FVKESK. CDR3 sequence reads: CASSQVALYEQYF. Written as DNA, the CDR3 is TGTGCCAGCAGCCAAGTGGCCTTGTACGAGCAGTACTTC.

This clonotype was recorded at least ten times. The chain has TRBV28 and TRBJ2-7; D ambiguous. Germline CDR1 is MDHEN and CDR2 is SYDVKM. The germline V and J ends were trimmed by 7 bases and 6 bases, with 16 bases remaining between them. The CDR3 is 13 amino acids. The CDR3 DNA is TGTGCCAGCAACCCGTCCGAAGTGGGCGAGCAGTACTTC. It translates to CASNPSEVGEQYF. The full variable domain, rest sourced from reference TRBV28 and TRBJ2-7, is DVKVTQSSRYLVKRTGEKVFLECVQDMDHENMFWYRQDPGLGLRLIYFSYDVKMKEKGDIPEGYSVSREKKERFSLILESASTNQTSMYLCASNPSEVGEQYFGPGTRLTVT.

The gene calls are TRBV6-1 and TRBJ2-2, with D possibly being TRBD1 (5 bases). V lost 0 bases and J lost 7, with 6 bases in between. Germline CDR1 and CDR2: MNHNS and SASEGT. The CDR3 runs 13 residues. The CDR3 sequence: CASSEAGDGELFF. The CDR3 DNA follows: TGTGCCAGCAGTGAAGCAGGGGACGGGGAGCTGTTTTTT.

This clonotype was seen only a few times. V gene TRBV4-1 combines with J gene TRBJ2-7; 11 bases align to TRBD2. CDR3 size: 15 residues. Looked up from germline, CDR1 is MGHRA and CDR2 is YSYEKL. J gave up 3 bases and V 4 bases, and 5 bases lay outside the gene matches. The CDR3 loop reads CASSPQTSGIYEQYF. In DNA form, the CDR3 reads TGCGCCAGCAGCCCTCAGACTAGCGGGATCTACGAGCAGTACTTC.

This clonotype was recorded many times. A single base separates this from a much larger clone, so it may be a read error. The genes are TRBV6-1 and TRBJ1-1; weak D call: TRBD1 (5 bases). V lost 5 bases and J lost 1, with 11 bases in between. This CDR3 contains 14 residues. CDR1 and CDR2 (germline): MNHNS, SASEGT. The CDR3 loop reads CASSLQAGNTEAFF. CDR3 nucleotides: TGTGCCAGCAGTTTACAGGCGGGGAACACTGAAGCTTTCTTT.

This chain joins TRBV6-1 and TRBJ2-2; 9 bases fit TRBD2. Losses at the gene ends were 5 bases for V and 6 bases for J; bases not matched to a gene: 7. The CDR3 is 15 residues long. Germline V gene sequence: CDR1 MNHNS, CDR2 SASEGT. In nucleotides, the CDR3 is TGTGCCAGCAGTAGACCGGGACTAGCCGCCGGGGAGCTGTTTTTT. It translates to CASSRPGLAAGELFF.

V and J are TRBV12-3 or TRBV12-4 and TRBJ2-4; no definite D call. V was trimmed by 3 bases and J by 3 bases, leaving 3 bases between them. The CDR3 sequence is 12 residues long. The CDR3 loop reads CASSFDKNIQYF. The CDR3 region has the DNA TGTGCCAGCAGTTTTGACAAAAACATTCAGTACTTC.

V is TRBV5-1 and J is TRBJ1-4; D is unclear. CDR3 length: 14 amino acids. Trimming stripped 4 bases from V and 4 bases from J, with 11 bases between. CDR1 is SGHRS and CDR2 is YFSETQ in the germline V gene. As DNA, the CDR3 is TGCGCCAGCAGCAGATACACTATTAATGAAAAACTGTTTTTT. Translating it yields CASSRYTINEKLFF.

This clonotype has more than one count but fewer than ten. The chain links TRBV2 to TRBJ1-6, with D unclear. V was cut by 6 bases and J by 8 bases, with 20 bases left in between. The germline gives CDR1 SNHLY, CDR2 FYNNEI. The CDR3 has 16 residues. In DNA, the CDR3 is TGTGCCAGCAGGGCAAGGACTCCCTGGTTGGATTCACCCCTCCACTTT. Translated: CASRARTPWLDSPLHF.